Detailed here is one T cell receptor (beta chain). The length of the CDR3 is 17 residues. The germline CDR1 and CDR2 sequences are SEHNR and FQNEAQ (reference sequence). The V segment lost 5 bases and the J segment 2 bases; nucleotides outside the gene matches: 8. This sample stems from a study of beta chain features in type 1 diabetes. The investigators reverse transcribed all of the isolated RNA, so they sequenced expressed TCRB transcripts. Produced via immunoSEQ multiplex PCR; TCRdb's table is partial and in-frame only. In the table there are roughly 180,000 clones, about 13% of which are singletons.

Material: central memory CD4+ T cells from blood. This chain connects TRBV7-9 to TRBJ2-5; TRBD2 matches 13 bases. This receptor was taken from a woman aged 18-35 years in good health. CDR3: CASSLGLAGVQQETQYF. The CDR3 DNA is TGTGCCAGCAGCCTTGGACTAGCGGGAGTTCAGCAAGAGACCCAGTACTTC.